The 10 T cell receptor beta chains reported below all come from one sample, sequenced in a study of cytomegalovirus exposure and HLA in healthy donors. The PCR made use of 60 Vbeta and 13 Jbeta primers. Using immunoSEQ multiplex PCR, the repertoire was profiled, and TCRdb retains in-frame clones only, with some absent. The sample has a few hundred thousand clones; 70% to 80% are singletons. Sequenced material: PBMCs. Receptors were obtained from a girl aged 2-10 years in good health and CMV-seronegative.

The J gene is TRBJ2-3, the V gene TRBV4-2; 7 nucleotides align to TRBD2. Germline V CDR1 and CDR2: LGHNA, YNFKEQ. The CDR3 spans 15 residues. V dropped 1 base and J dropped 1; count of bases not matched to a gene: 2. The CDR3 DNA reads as TGTGCCAGCAGCCAAGTAACTAGCGGCACAGATACGCAGTATTTT. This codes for CASSQVTSGTDTQYF.

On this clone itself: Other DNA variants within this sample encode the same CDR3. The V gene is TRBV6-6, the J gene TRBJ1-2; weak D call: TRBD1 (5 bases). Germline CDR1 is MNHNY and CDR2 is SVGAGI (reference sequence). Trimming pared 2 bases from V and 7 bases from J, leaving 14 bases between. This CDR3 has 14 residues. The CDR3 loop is CASSYESRVPGYTF. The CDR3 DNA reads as TGTGCCAGCAGTTACGAGAGCAGGGTGCCTGGCTACACCTTC.

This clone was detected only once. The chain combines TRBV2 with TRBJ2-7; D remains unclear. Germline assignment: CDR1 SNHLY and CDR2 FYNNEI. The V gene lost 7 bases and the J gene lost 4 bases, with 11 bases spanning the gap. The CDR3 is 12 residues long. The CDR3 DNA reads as TGTGCCAGCACGAAACTTTTTTACGAGCAGTACTTC. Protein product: CASTKLFYEQYF.

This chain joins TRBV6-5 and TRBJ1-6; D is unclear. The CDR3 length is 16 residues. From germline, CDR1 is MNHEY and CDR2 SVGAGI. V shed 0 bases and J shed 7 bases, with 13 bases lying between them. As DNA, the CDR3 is TGTGCCAGCAGTTACTCTCCTGCGGGCCAAAATTCACCCCTCCACTTT. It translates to CASSYSPAGQNSPLHF.

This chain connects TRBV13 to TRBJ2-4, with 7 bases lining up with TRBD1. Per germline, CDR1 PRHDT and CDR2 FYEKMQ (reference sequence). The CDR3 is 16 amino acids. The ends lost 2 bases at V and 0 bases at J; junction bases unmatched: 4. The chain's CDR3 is CASSLRGLRAKNIQYF. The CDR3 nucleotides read TGTGCCAGCAGCTTAAGGGGGCTGAGAGCCAAAAACATTCAGTACTTC.

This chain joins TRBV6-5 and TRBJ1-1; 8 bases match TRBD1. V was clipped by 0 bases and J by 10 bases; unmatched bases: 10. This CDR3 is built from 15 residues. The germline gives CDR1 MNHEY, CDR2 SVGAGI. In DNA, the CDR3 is TGTGCCAGCAGTTACTCCTACCCGGACAGGGATCGAGCTTTCTTT. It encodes CASSYSYPDRDRAFF.

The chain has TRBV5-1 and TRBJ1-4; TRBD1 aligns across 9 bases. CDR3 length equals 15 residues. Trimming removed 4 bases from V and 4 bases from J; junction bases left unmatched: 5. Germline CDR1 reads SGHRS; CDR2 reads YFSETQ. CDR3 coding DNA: TGCGCCAGCAGCCCGACGACAGGGGGTAATGAAAAACTGTTTTTT. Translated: CASSPTTGGNEKLFF.

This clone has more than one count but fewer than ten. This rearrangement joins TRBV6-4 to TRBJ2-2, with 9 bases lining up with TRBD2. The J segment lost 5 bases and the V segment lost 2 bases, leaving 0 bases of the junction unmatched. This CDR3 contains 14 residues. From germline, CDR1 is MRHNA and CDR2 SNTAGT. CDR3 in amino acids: CASSDGLATGELFF. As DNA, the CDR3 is TGTGCCAGCAGTGACGGACTAGCGACCGGGGAGCTGTTTTTT.

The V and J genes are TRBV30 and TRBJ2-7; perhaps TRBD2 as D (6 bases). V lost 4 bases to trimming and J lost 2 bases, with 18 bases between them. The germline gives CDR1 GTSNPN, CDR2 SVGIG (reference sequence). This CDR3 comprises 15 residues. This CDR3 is CAWTWGSGLPYEQYF. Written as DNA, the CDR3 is TGTGCCTGGACCTGGGGGTCGGGACTTCCCTACGAGCAGTACTTC. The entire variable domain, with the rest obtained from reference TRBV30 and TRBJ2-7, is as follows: SQTIHQWPATLVQPVGSPLSLECTVEGTSNPNLYWYRQAAGRGLQLLFYSVGIGQISSEVPQNLSASRPQDRQFILSSKKLLLSDSGFYLCAWTWGSGLPYEQYFGPGTRLTVT.

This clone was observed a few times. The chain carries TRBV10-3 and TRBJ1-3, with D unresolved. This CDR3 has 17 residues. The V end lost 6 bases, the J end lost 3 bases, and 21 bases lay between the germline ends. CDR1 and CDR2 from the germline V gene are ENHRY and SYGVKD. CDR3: CAISATRDGSFGNTIYF. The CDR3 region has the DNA TGTGCCATCAGCGCTACCCGCGACGGGAGCTTTGGAAACACCATATATTTT.